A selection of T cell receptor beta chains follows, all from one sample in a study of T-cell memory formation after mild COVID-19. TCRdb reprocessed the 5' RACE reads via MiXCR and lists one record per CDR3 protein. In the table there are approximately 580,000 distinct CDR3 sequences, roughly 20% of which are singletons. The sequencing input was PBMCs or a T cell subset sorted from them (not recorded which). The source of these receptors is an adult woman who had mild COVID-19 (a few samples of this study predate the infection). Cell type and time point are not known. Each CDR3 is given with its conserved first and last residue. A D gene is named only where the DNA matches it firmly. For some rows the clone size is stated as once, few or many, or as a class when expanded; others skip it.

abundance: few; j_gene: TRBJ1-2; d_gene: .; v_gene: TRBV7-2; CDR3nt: TGTGCCAGCAGCTTAGAGGGAGGAATCGGCTACACCTTC; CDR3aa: CASSLEGGIGYTF
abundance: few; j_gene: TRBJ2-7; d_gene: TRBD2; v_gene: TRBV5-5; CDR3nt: TGTGCCAGCAGCATTCTAGCGGGAGGAGCCTACGAGCAGTACTTC; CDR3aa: CASSILAGGAYEQYF
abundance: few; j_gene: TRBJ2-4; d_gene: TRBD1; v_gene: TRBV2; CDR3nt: TGTGCCAGCAGGCCCACGGACAGGGCGAGAAACATTCAGTACTTC; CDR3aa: CASRPTDRARNIQYF
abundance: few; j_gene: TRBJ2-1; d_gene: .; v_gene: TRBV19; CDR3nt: TGTGCCAGTAGTATGAGACGGGCAGGCAATGAGCAGTTCTTC; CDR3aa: CASSMRRAGNEQFF
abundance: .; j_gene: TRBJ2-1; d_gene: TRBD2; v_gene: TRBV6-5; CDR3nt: TGTGCCAGCAGGGGGGGAACTAGCGGGCGAAACAATGAGCAGTTCTTC; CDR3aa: CASRGGTSGRNNEQFF
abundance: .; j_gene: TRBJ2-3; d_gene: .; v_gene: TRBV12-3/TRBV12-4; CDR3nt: TGTGCCAGCAGTTTAGGCACCGGAGTAGATACGCAGTATTTT; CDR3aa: CASSLGTGVDTQYF
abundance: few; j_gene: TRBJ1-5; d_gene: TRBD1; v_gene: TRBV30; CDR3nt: TGTGCCTGGAGCCTGAGGGGGCAAGTTGGCAATCAGCCCCAGCATTTT; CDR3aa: CAWSLRGQVGNQPQHF
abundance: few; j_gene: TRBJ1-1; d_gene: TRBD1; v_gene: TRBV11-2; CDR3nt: TGTGCCAGCAGCTACAGGGGGACAGGACCGAACACTGAAGCTTTCTTT; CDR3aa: CASSYRGTGPNTEAFF
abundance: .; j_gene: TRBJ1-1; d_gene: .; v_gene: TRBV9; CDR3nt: TGTGCCAGCAGCGTAGACGGCCTAATGAGCGCTGAAGCTTTCTTT; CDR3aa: CASSVDGLMSAEAFF
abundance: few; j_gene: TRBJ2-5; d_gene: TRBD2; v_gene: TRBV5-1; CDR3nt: TGCGCCAGCAGCGAAGTAGCGGGGCCGATCCAGGAGACCCAGTACTTC; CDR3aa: CASSEVAGPIQETQYF
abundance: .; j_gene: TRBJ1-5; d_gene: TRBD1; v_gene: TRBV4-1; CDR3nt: TGCGCCAGCAGCCAGTCCGCTTGGACAGGGGGTTATCAGCCCCAGCATTTT; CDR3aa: CASSQSAWTGGYQPQHF
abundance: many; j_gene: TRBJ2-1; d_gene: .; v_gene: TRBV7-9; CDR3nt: TGTGCCAGCACTACGGCAGGGTCATCCTACAATGAGCAGTTCTTC; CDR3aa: CASTTAGSSYNEQFF
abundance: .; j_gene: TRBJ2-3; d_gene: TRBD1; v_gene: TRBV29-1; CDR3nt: TGCAGCGGGGGACAGGGGGTTCACACAGATACGCAGTATTTT; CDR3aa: CSGGQGVHTDTQYF
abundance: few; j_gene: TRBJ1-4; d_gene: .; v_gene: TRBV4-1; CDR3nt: TGCGCCAGCAGCCCCTTAGCGCCTACTAATGAAAAACTGTTTTTT; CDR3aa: CASSPLAPTNEKLFF
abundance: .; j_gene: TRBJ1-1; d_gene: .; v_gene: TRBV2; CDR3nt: TGTGCCAGCAGTTTAGACATCACTGAAGCTTTCTTT; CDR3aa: CASSLDITEAFF
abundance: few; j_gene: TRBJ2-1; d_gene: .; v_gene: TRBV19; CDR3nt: TGTGCCAGTGCAGGCCTCGGTACGCGCGATGAGCAGTTCTTC; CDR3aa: CASAGLGTRDEQFF
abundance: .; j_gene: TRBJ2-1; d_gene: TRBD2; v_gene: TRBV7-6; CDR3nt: TGTGCCAGCAGCGATATCGGACTAGCGCCTTTAGTCGATGAGCAGTTCTTC; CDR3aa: CASSDIGLAPLVDEQFF
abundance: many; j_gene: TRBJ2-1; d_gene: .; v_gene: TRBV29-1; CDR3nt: TGCAGCGTCCGGGGGAAGAGCTCCTACAATGAGCAGTTCTTC; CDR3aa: CSVRGKSSYNEQFF
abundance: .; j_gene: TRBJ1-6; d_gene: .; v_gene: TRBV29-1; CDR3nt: TGCAGCGTTTGGCGCACAGGCTCCTATAATTCACCCCTCCACTTT; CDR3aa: CSVWRTGSYNSPLHF
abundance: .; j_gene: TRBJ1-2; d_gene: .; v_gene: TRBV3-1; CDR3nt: TGTGCCAGCAGCCGCGTTGGGGTGGGCTATGGCTACACCTTC; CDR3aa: CASSRVGVGYGYTF
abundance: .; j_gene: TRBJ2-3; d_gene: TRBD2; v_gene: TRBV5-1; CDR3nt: TGCGCCAGCAGCTCCGGACTAGCGGACCGCACAGATACGCAGTATTTT; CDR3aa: CASSSGLADRTDTQYF
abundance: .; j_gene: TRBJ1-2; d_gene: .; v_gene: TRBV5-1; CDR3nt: TGCGCCAGCAGCTCGGACCTGGGGAATGGCTACACCTTC; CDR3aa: CASSSDLGNGYTF
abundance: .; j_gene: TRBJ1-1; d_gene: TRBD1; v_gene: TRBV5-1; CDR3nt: TGCGCCAGCAGCATGGGACAGGGGAATCGTCCGAACACTGAAGCTTTCTTT; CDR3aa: CASSMGQGNRPNTEAFF
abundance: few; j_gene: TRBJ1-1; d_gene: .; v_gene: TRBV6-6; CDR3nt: TGTGCCAGCAGTTACTCGAACCTGAACACTGAAGCTTTCTTT; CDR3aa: CASSYSNLNTEAFF
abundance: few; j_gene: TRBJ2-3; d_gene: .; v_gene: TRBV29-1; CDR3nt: TGCAGCGTTGAAGATGGCTATACGCAGTATTTT; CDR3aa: CSVEDGYTQYF
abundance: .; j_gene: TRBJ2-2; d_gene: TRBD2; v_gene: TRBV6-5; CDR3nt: TGTGCCAGCAGTTACTCGAGGGGACTAGCGGGGCAGACCGGGGAGCTGTTTTTT; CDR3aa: CASSYSRGLAGQTGELFF
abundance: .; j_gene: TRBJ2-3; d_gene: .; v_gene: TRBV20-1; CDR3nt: TGCAGTGCCACTAGGGTTGTGGGCAGGGGAGATACGCAGTATTTT; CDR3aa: CSATRVVGRGDTQYF
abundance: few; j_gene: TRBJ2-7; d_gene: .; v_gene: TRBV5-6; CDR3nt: TGTGCCAGCAGCTTGGAGAGGGGGTGGGAGCAGTACTTC; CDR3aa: CASSLERGWEQYF
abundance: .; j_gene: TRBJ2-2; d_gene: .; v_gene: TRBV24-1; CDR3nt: TGTGCCACCAGTGGCCCCCAAGGGTGGGACACCGGGGAGCTGTTTTTT; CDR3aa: CATSGPQGWDTGELFF
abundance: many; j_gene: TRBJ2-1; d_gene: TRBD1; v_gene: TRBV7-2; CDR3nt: TGTGCCAGCAGGTTGGGACAGGGGGTTGGGGAGCAGTTCTTC; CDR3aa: CASRLGQGVGEQFF
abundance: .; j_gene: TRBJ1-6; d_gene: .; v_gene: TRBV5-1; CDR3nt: TGCGCCAGCAGCTTCCCAGAGGAGGAGTCACCCCTCCACTTT; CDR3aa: CASSFPEEESPLHF
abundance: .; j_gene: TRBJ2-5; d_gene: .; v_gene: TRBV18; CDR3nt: TGTGCCAGCTCACCTAACAGGGCGCGCCAAGAGACCCAGTACTTC; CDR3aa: CASSPNRARQETQYF
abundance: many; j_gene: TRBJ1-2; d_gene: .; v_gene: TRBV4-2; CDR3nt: TGTGCCAGCAGCCAAGGAGCCGGGGTGGACTATGGCTACACCTTC; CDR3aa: CASSQGAGVDYGYTF
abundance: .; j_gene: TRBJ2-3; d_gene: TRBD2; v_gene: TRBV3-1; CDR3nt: TGTGCCAGCAGAGACCTGGGGACTAGCGGGGGACTGGCTACGCAGTATTTT; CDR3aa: CASRDLGTSGGLATQYF
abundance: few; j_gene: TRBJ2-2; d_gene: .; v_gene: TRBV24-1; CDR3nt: TGTGCCACCAGTGACCCCGGGATACTGGCCGGGGAGCTGTTTTTT; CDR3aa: CATSDPGILAGELFF
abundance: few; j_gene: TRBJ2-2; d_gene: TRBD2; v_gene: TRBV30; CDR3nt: TGTGCCTGCGAAGCGGGGGCACCCACCGGGGAGCTGTTTTTT; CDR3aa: CACEAGAPTGELFF
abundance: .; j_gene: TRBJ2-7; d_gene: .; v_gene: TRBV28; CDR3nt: TGTGCCAGCAACCTCCTGGAGGGTTCCGAGCAGTACTTC; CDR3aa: CASNLLEGSEQYF